Following are 4 T cell receptor beta chains from one sample sequenced in a study of shared clonotypes between healthy human individuals. This table comes from immunoSEQ multiplex PCR, and its TCRdb copy is limited to in-frame clones, with some not included. The data show a few hundred thousand clones, less than 75% seen once. Specimen: memory CD4+ T cells sorted from blood. The sample's subset: CD45RA-negative fraction. The source of these receptors is a man younger than 40 in good health.

J is TRBJ2-1 and V is TRBV11-3; the match to TRBD2 covers 11 bases. Germline V CDR1 and CDR2: SGHNT, YENEEA. The CDR3 is made up of 20 amino acids. V dropped 0 bases and J dropped 0; count of bases not matched to a gene: 10. The CDR3 coding sequence is TGTGCCAGCAGCTTAGAGTCTCGGACTAGCGGGTCTAGCTCCTACAATGAGCAGTTCTTC. Amino acid sequence: CASSLESRTSGSSSYNEQFF.

Comments on this clone: This CDR3 is also generated by other DNA sequences in the sample. This chain connects TRBV6-5 to TRBJ2-7, with TRBD1 identical over 9 bases. V gave up 4 bases and J gave up 2 bases; unmatched junction bases: 3. Germline-derived CDR1 and CDR2 are MNHEY and SVGAGI. The length of the CDR3 is 14 residues. The CDR3 bases are TGTGCCAGCAGTTCCGACAGGGGGGCCTACGAGCAGTACTTC. Its protein product is CASSSDRGAYEQYF.

This sequence joins TRBV18 and TRBJ1-5; D is ambiguous. V lost 2 bases to trimming and J lost 7 bases, with 12 bases between them. CDR1 KGHSH and CDR2 LQKENI come from the germline V gene. There are 14 residues in the CDR3. CDR3 coding DNA: TGTGCCAGCTCACCAACTCCGGAGGGACAGCCCCAGCATTTT. Its protein is CASSPTPEGQPQHF.

This rearrangement joins TRBV27 to TRBJ2-7; TRBD2 agrees at 10 bases. In germline, CDR1 is MNHEY, CDR2 SMNVEV (reference sequence). This CDR3 is 17 amino acids long. V was clipped by 3 bases and J by 5 bases; unmatched bases: 13. The CDR3: CASSLVGLAGAWNEQYF. The CDR3 DNA reads as TGTGCCAGCAGTTTGGTGGGGCTAGCGGGAGCATGGAACGAGCAGTACTTC.